These 25 T cell receptor beta chains originate from one sample sequenced in a study of T cells in Graves' hyperthyroidism and ophthalmopathy. Template material for amplifying TCR beta CDR3 regions consisted of RNA transcripts. Using the HTBI primer set, a first-round RT-PCR was run on the TCR CDR3. Each CDR3 protein is one row after TCRdb ran MiXCR on the multiplex PCR reads. The sample includes 600,000 to 700,000 distinct CDR3 sequences, just under 45% seen only once; the top ten take 6.5% to 9%. Sequencing was performed on peripheral blood or thyroid tissue (not recorded which). These receptors came from an adult man with Graves' disease, either hyperthyroidism or ophthalmopathy (not recorded which).

This clonotype has a handful of counts. The chain couples TRBV19 to TRBJ1-5; D might be TRBD1 (5 bases). V was clipped by 4 bases and J by 0 bases, with 13 bases between them. CDR1 is LNHDA and CDR2 is SQIVND in the germline V gene (reference sequence). This CDR3 contains 16 residues. CDR3 region: CASSRPRDGSNQPQHF. CDR3 bases: TGTGCCAGTAGTAGGCCAAGGGACGGTAGCAATCAGCCCCAGCATTTT.

V usage is TRBV29-1 and J usage is TRBJ1-4; D remains ambiguous. Germline CDR1 reads SQVTM; CDR2 reads ANQGSEA. The CDR3 covers 12 residues. V shed 0 bases and J shed 7 bases, with 6 bases lying between them. CDR3 in DNA: TGCAGCGTTGAAGATTACGGTGAAAAACTGTTTTTT. It encodes CSVEDYGEKLFF.

The chain carries TRBV5-1 and TRBJ1-4; possibly TRBD1 for D (5 bases). Per the germline V gene, CDR1 is SGHRS and CDR2 is YFSETQ. This CDR3 comprises 13 residues. Trimming shortened V by 5 bases and J by 8 bases, and 13 bases separated the two germline ends. Here the CDR3 reads CASRAGDQEKLFF. The CDR3 bases are TGCGCCAGCAGGGCCGGGGACCAAGAAAAACTGTTTTTT.

Only a few counts were recorded for this clonotype. The chain combines TRBV11-1 with TRBJ1-2; a weak D match, TRBD1 (5 bases). V shed 5 bases and J shed 3 bases, with 16 bases lying between them. This CDR3 comprises 15 residues. The germline V gene has CDR1 SGHAT and CDR2 FQDESV (reference sequence). In DNA, the CDR3 is TGTGCCAGCAGCCTGGGACGCGGGGCCCACTATGGCTACACCTTC. This translates into CASSLGRGAHYGYTF.

This chain uses TRBV20-1 with TRBJ1-1; 7 nucleotides line up with TRBD1. The CDR3 has 13 residues. The V segment lost 5 bases and the J segment 6 bases; nucleotides outside the gene matches: 9. The germline V gene has CDR1 DFQATT and CDR2 SNEGSKA (reference sequence). This CDR3 is CSAPLDRASEAFF. The CDR3 nucleotides read TGCAGTGCTCCCCTTGACAGGGCGTCTGAAGCTTTCTTT.

On this clonotype: One end of the junction fails to match germline, which may point to a read error. J is TRBJ2-2 and V is TRBV7-7; 12 nucleotides match TRBD1. Germline loops: CDR1 SSHAT, CDR2 FNYEAQ (reference sequence). This CDR3 spans 15 amino acids. CDR3 amino acids: CASSSGTGGPGELFF. CDR3 DNA sequence: TGTGCTAGCAGCTCCGGGACAGGGGGCCCCGGGGAGCTGTTTTTT.

This clonotype was found many times. The chain joins TRBV10-3 to TRBJ2-7, with D perhaps assigned TRBD1 or TRBD2 (5 bases each). Per the germline V gene, CDR1 is ENHRY and CDR2 is SYGVKD. With 6 bases removed from V and 2 bases from J, the gap between germline ends came to 17 bases. The CDR3 has 15 residues. CDR3 DNA: TGTGCCATCAGCGAGGGGCGAGCTCTGACCTACGAGCAGTACTTC. Its translation: CAISEGRALTYEQYF.

This chain connects TRBV15 to TRBJ2-6, with 7 bases lining up with TRBD1. The CDR3 extends over 17 amino acids. Looked up from germline, CDR1 is LNHNV and CDR2 is YYDKDF (reference sequence). With 0 bases clipped from V and 4 bases from J, the junction kept 6 bases outside the gene matches. The CDR3 region is CATSRETGAAGANVLTF. CDR3 in DNA: TGTGCCACCAGCAGAGAAACAGGGGCTGCCGGGGCCAACGTCCTGACTTTC.

V gene TRBV5-1 combines with J gene TRBJ1-1; D is perhaps TRBD1 (5 bases). Germline V CDR1 and CDR2: SGHRS, YFSETQ. CDR3 length: 15 residues. With 5 bases removed from V and 1 base from J, the gap between germline ends came to 15 bases. CDR3 DNA: TGCGCCAGCAGGTCCGGGGCCGCTGAGAACACTGAAGCTTTCTTT. It yields the protein CASRSGAAENTEAFF.

This clonotype was seen at least ten times. This rearrangement joins TRBV10-3 to TRBJ2-7; TRBD1 matches 8 bases. Germline V gene sequence: CDR1 ENHRY, CDR2 SYGVKD. V lost 1 base, J lost 5 bases, and 7 bases stayed unmatched. The CDR3 totals 15 residues. For the CDR3, the DNA is TGTGCCATCAGTGAGTTTTGGACAGGGAAGAACGAGCAGTACTTC. It yields the protein CAISEFWTGKNEQYF.

This clonotype has a handful of counts. This chain uses TRBV12-3 or TRBV12-4 with TRBJ1-5; possible D gene TRBD1, 5 bases. Deletions cut 5 bases from V and 6 bases from J, with 17 bases between. CDR3 length: 15 amino acids. In DNA form, the CDR3 reads TGTGCCAGCAGTCTCGTCGGGGGTTTCAGTCAGCCCCAGCATTTT. It yields the protein CASSLVGGFSQPQHF.

Turning to this clonotype: A read error may be the cause here, since a much bigger clone is one base away. V gene TRBV5-1 combines with J gene TRBJ1-6, with TRBD1 identical over 7 bases. Germline CDR1 reads SGHRS; CDR2 reads YFSETQ. The CDR3 extends over 14 amino acids. Here the CDR3 reads CAGSLGQINSPLHF. For the CDR3, the DNA is TGCGCCGGCAGCCTGGGACAGATTAATTCACCCCTCCACTTT.

As regards this clonotype: Lacking the conserved final phenylalanine or tryptophan, this CDR3 likely reflects a read error. The V and J genes are TRBV29-1 and TRBJ2-7; TRBD1 matches 8 bases. Germline assignment: CDR1 SQVTM and CDR2 ANQGSEA. The ends lost 3 bases at V and 7 bases at J; junction bases unmatched: 8. There are 13 residues in the CDR3. This CDR3 is CSVDGQGAHEQYL. The DNA of the CDR3 is TGCAGCGTTGACGGGCAGGGGGCTCATGAGCAGTACCTC.

The chain has TRBV20-1 and TRBJ1-3; D is unresolved. Germline CDR1 reads DFQATT; CDR2 reads SNEGSKA (reference sequence). This CDR3 has 16 residues. Trimming left V 3 bases short and J 1 base short, with 16 bases between. The CDR3 sequence: CSASGPGIGSGNTIYF. The DNA for the CDR3 is TGCAGTGCTAGCGGCCCGGGAATCGGGTCTGGAAACACCATATATTTT.

Details on this clonotype: At one end, the junction sequence differs from germline, possibly due to a read error. The chain joins TRBV5-1 to TRBJ1-3; perhaps TRBD1 as D (6 bases). The germline gives CDR1 SGHRS, CDR2 YFSETQ. This CDR3 contains 16 residues. The CDR3 region has the DNA TGTGCCAGCAGCTTACCGGACAGTGGCTCTGGAAACACCATATATTTT. Residues: CASSLPDSGSGNTIYF. The variable domain in full, with the rest retrieved from reference TRBV5-1 and TRBJ1-3, is KAGVTQTPRYLIKTRGQQVTLSCSPISGHRSVSWYQQTPGQGLQFLFEYFSETQRNKGNFPGRFSGRQFSNSRSEMNVSTLELGDSALYLCASSLPDSGSGNTIYFGEGSWLTVV.

The chain joins TRBV29-1 to TRBJ1-3; D may be TRBD1 (5 bases). CDR1 SQVTM and CDR2 ANQGSEA come from the germline V gene. With 8 bases removed from V and 1 base from J, the gap between germline ends came to 9 bases. The CDR3 runs to 12 residues. The DNA for the CDR3 is TGCAGCAGTACAGGTTCTGGAAACACCATATATTTT. This sequence encodes CSSTGSGNTIYF. Using reference TRBV29-1 and TRBJ1-3 for the parts outside the CDR3, the full variable domain is SAVISQKPSRDICQRGTSLTIQCQVDSQVTMMFWYRQQPGQSLTLIATANQGSEATYESGFVIDKFPISRPNLTFSTLTVSNMSPEDSSIYLCSSTGSGNTIYFGEGSWLTVV.

Worth noting for this clonotype: At one end the junction does not follow the germline gene, possibly because of a read error. The chain links TRBV10-3 to TRBJ2-7; tentatively, D is TRBD1 (6 bases). The germline V gene encodes CDR1 ENHRY and CDR2 SYGVKD. The length of the CDR3 is 13 residues. The CDR3 nucleotides are TGTGCCAGCAGTTTACTGGGGGCCCACGAGCAGTACTTC. It codes for CASSLLGAHEQYF.

This chain joins TRBV5-6 and TRBJ1-1; tentatively, D is TRBD1 (6 bases). Trimming cost V 8 bases and J 7 bases, with 18 bases left between them. Germline V gives CDR1 SGHDT, CDR2 YYEEEE. The CDR3 contains 13 residues. The CDR3 DNA reads as TGTGCCAGTGCCACCAGAGGGGGTTTTGAAGCTTTCTTT. Amino acid sequence: CASATRGGFEAFF.

The genes are TRBV12-3 or TRBV12-4 and TRBJ1-4; D is possibly TRBD1 (5 bases). This CDR3 contains 15 residues. Trimming removed 6 bases from V and 0 bases from J, with 11 bases in between. CDR3 DNA: TGTGCCAGCAGCTGGGGCGTTGCAACTAATGAAAAACTGTTTTTT. Its protein product is CASSWGVATNEKLFF.

This clonotype appeared many times. The genes are TRBV12-3 or TRBV12-4 and TRBJ1-1; D is perhaps TRBD1 (5 bases). The CDR3 sequence is 12 residues long. Trimming removed 7 bases at V and 8 bases at J, with 14 bases between. The CDR3 region is CASTLTVGEAFF. The CDR3 DNA reads TGTGCCAGCACCTTGACAGTGGGCGAAGCTTTCTTT.

The J gene is TRBJ2-7, the V gene TRBV7-2; a weak D match, TRBD1 (6 bases). This CDR3 is built from 11 residues. Trimming took off 4 bases at V and 11 bases at J, with 12 bases between the two ends. The germline gives CDR1 SGHTA, CDR2 FQGNSA. CDR3 loop: CASSSPTGKYF. The DNA for the CDR3 is TGTGCCAGCAGCTCCCCGACAGGCAAGTACTTC.

Many counts were recorded for this clonotype. A read error may account for a junction end that differs from germline. This rearrangement joins TRBV10-3 to TRBJ1-5, with D possibly matching TRBD1 (5 bases). The CDR3 length is 11 residues. Germline assignment: CDR1 ENHRY and CDR2 SYGVKD. In DNA form, the CDR3 reads TGTGCCAGCAGTGCGGGTGGGGGCCAGCATTTT. As protein: CASSAGGGQHF.

The chain has TRBV7-9 and TRBJ1-2; D is unresolved. The CDR3 is 14 residues long. V was shortened by 2 bases and J by 3 bases, with 10 bases between the two germline ends. Germline values: CDR1 SEHNR, CDR2 FQNEAQ (reference sequence). The CDR3, as DNA: TGTGCCAGCAGCTTAAGGAGCGGCTACTATGGCTACACCTTC. Its protein product is CASSLRSGYYGYTF.

This clonotype occurred many times. V gene TRBV29-1 combines with J gene TRBJ1-1; TRBD1 matches 9 bases. This CDR3 contains 15 residues. From germline, CDR1 is SQVTM and CDR2 ANQGSEA. Germline trimming cut 2 bases from V and 1 base from J; bases unmatched to any gene: 5. This CDR3 is CSVESPGQGNTEAFF. CDR3 nucleotides: TGCAGCGTTGAAAGCCCGGGACAGGGGAACACTGAAGCTTTCTTT. Variable domain in full (rest from reference TRBV29-1 and TRBJ1-1): SAVISQKPSRDICQRGTSLTIQCQVDSQVTMMFWYRQQPGQSLTLIATANQGSEATYESGFVIDKFPISRPNLTFSTLTVSNMSPEDSSIYLCSVESPGQGNTEAFFGQGTRLTVV.

This clonotype was seen ten or more times. This rearrangement joins TRBV24-1 to TRBJ2-5, with D hard to call. CDR1 is KGHDR, CDR2 SFDVKD, per germline. This CDR3 has 11 amino acids. The V end was cut by 4 bases, the J end by 3 bases, with 2 bases between. The CDR3 DNA follows: TGTGCCACCAGTGACGAAGAGACCCAGTACTTC. This gives the protein CATSDEETQYF.